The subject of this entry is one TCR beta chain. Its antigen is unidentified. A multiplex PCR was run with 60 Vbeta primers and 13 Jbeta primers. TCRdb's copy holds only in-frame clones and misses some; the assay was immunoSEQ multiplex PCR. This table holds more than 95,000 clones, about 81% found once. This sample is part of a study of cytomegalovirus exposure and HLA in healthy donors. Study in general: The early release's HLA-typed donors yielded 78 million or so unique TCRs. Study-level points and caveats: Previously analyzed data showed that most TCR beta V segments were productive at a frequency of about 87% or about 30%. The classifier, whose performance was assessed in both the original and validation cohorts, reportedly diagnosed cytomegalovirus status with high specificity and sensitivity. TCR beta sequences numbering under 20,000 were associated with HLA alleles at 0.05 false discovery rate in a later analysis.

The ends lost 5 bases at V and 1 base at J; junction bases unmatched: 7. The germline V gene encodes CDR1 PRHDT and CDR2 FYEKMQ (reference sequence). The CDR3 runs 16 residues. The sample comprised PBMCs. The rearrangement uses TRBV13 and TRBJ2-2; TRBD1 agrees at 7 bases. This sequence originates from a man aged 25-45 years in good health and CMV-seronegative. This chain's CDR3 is CASSTSDRRNTGELFF. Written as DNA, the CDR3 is TGTGCCAGCAGCACGTCGGACAGGCGGAACACCGGGGAGCTGTTTTTT.